A single sample gave rise to the 12 T cell receptor beta chains below, sequenced in a study of CD8 T cells in ankylosing spondylitis. Study-level results: Several highly homologous variants made up a TCR beta motif that seemed to typify ankylosing spondylitis blood.

Antigens for these TCRs are unknown. TCRdb called the 5' RACE reads again in MiXCR, with one record for every CDR3 protein. The table records 450,000 or so distinct CDR3 sequences, roughly a quarter of them present only once. Sequencing was carried out using blood, either unsorted or a sorted T cell fraction (not recorded which). These receptors were obtained from a male donor with ankylosing spondylitis.

In its sample, this clonotype was seen once. The chain combines TRBV10-2 with TRBJ1-2, with TRBD1 as a possible D gene (5 bases). This CDR3 is built from 14 residues. The V gene's germline CDR1 is WSHSY and CDR2 SAAADI. The ends were cut back, 1 base at V and 8 bases at J, with 14 bases in the middle. The CDR3 region is CASSEYGGERGYTF. The CDR3 region has the DNA TGCGCCAGCAGTGAGTACGGGGGAGAAAGGGGCTACACCTTC.

This chain joins TRBV5-1 and TRBJ2-1; the match to TRBD2 covers 8 bases. The J segment lost 0 bases and the V segment lost 0 bases, leaving 11 bases of the junction unmatched. Germline CDR1 reads SGHRS; CDR2 reads YFSETQ. This CDR3 comprises 19 residues. For the CDR3, the DNA is TGCGCCAGCAGCTTGGTTGGGGCGGGAGGCTTGAGCTCCTACAATGAGCAGTTCTTC. The encoded protein is CASSLVGAGGLSSYNEQFF. The variable domain in full, completed from reference TRBV5-1 and TRBJ2-1, reads KAGVTQTPRYLIKTRGQQVTLSCSPISGHRSVSWYQQTPGQGLQFLFEYFSETQRNKGNFPGRFSGRQFSNSRSEMNVSTLELGDSALYLCASSLVGAGGLSSYNEQFFGPGTRLTVL.

This clonotype was counted a few times. The genes are TRBV20-1 and TRBJ1-5, with D hard to call. V was pared by 0 bases and J by 5 bases, with 5 bases between. Per germline, CDR1 DFQATT and CDR2 SNEGSKA (reference sequence). There are 12 residues in the CDR3. The CDR3 DNA is TGCAGTGCTAGAGAGGGATATCAGCCCCAGCATTTT. It specifies CSAREGYQPQHF.

The genes are TRBV12-3 or TRBV12-4 and TRBJ2-7, with 12 nucleotides matching TRBD2. Unmatched junction bases numbered 8, after V lost 5 bases and J lost 6 bases. The CDR3 consists of 15 residues. CDR3 bases: TGTGCCAGCAGTGGCAGACTAGCGGGAGCGACCGAGCAGTACTTC. Residues: CASSGRLAGATEQYF.

J is TRBJ1-1 and V is TRBV3-1, with D possibly being TRBD1 (5 bases). The germline CDR1 and CDR2 sequences are LGHDT and YNNKEL (reference sequence). The CDR3 runs 14 residues. The V gene lost 1 base and the J gene lost 4 bases, with 10 bases spanning the gap. The CDR3 loop reads CASSQGGMGTEAFF. The CDR3 coding sequence is TGTGCCAGCAGCCAAGGGGGCATGGGCACTGAAGCTTTCTTT.

The chain carries TRBV29-1 and TRBJ2-1, with D unresolved. CDR1 SQVTM and CDR2 ANQGSEA come from the germline V gene. V was shortened by 8 bases and J by 3 bases, with 14 bases between the two germline ends. The CDR3 runs to 13 residues. The CDR3 loop reads CSISTVHYNEQFF. CDR3 sequence (DNA): TGCAGCATTTCAACAGTTCACTACAATGAGCAGTTCTTC.

The sample holds many counts of this clonotype. The CDR3 region has the DNA TGCAGTGCCAGGGGGGGAGGGAACACTGAAGCTTTCTTT. This encodes CSARGGGNTEAFF. The J gene is TRBJ1-1, the V gene TRBV20-1; 7 bases map to TRBD1. The CDR3 runs 13 residues. Germline CDR1 DFQATT, CDR2 SNEGSKA (reference sequence). V lost 6 bases and J lost 1; bases outside the gene matches: 5.

This clonotype was seen more than once but under ten times. V usage is TRBV20-1 and J usage is TRBJ2-3, with D perhaps TRBD2 (6 bases). CDR3 size: 13 residues. Germline V gives CDR1 DFQATT, CDR2 SNEGSKA (reference sequence). Trimming removed 1 base from V and 3 bases from J, with 8 bases in between. CDR3 amino acids: CSARVGTTDTQYF. CDR3 bases: TGCAGTGCTAGAGTCGGGACTACAGATACGCAGTATTTT.

V is TRBV10-3 and J is TRBJ2-7; a possible D gene is TRBD1 (5 bases). CDR1 and CDR2 from the germline V gene are ENHRY and SYGVKD. The CDR3 is 12 amino acids. Trimming stripped 2 bases from V and 6 bases from J, with 8 bases between. CDR3 protein: CAISEGASEQYV. In DNA form, the CDR3 reads TGTGCCATCAGTGAGGGGGCGAGCGAGCAGTACGTC.

V and J are TRBV29-1 and TRBJ2-5, with 7 bases matching TRBD2. Looked up from germline, CDR1 is SQVTM and CDR2 is ANQGSEA. CDR3 length equals 12 residues. The trim removed 6 bases at V and 1 base at J, leaving 2 bases unmatched. The CDR3 DNA reads as TGCAGCGTAGCTAGCGGCCAAGAGACCCAGTACTTC. Its translation: CSVASGQETQYF.

V usage is TRBV4-1 and J usage is TRBJ2-3, with D maybe TRBD2 (6 bases). The germline V gene has CDR1 MGHRA and CDR2 YSYEKL. V lost 1 base and J lost 1, with 9 bases in between. The CDR3 is 15 amino acids. The CDR3 protein is CASSQVEGRTDTQYF. Here the CDR3 DNA reads TGCGCCAGCAGCCAAGTGGAGGGCCGCACAGATACGCAGTATTTT.

The genes are TRBV9 and TRBJ2-1, with D perhaps TRBD2 (6 bases). Between the trimmed V and J ends, which lost 0 bases and 4 bases, there was a span of 11 bases. This CDR3 is 15 amino acids long. Looked up from germline, CDR1 is SGDLS and CDR2 is YYNGEE. CDR3 bases: TGTGCCAGCAGCGTAGGCCGGGGAGGATACAATGAGCAGTTCTTC. Amino acids: CASSVGRGGYNEQFF.